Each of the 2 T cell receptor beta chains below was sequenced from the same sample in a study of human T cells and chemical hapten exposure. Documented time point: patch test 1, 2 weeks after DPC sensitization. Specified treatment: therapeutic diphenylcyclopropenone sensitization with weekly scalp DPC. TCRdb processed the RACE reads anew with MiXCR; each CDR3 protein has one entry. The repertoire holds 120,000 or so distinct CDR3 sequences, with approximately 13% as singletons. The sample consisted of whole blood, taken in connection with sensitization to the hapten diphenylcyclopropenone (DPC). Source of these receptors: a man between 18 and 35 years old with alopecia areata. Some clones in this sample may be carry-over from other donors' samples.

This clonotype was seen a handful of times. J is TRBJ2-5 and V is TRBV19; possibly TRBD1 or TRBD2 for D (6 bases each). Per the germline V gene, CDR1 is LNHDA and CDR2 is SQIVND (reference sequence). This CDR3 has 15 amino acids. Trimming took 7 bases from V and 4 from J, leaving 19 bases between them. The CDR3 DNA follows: TGTGCCAGTACCGCATGGGGGGCATCCGGAGAGACCCAGTACTTC. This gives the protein CASTAWGASGETQYF. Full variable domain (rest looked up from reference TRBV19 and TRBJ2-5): DGGITQSPKYLFRKEGQNVTLSCEQNLNHDAMYWYRQDPGQGLRLIYYSQIVNDFQKGDIAEGYSVSREKKESFPLTVTSAQKNPTAFYLCASTAWGASGETQYFGPGTRLLVL.

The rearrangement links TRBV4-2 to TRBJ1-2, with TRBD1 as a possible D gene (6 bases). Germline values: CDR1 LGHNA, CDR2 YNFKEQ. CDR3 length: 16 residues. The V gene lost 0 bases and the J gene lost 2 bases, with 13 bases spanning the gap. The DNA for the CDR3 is TGTGCCAGCAGCCAAGATGGGGGCTTTTCCAACTATGGCTACACCTTC. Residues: CASSQDGGFSNYGYTF.